This entry features one T cell receptor beta chain sequence. Its antigen is not known. It was with 60 Vbeta and 13 Jbeta primers that the PCR ran. Clones were read by immunoSEQ multiplex PCR, and TCRdb kept only the in-frame ones, dropping some. The sample contains more than 150,000 clones, roughly 73% of which appear only once. This entry is derived from a study of cytomegalovirus exposure and HLA in healthy donors. Study conclusions and caveats: Later analysis associated a missense DCLRE1C variant with TCR beta V- and J-gene trimming. Per a prior analysis, the majority of TCR beta V segments were productive roughly 87% or roughly 30% of the time.

The V gene's germline CDR1 is LNHNV and CDR2 YYDKDF (reference sequence). The CDR3 spans 15 residues. V dropped 4 bases and J dropped 4; count of bases not matched to a gene: 9. The sequence was obtained from a woman in her 40s in good health and CMV-seropositive. The specimen was PBMCs. This chain joins TRBV15 and TRBJ2-7; 8 bases line up with TRBD2. CDR3 amino acids: CATSKTAGVSYEQYF. The CDR3 region has the DNA TGTGCCACCAGCAAGACAGCGGGAGTGTCTTACGAGCAGTACTTC.